This T cell receptor (beta chain) is drawn from a study of lymphopenia after photon versus proton radiotherapy. V gave up 2 bases and J gave up 5 bases; unmatched junction bases: 11. The CDR3 loop spans 18 amino acids. The germline CDR1 and CDR2 sequences are SGHAT and FQNNGV. Clones were sequenced by immunoSEQ multiplex PCR, and TCRdb holds only the in-frame ones, with some missing. In the table there are 15,000 or so clones, approximately 90% of which are singletons. Broader study findings: Relative stability marked proton patients; photon patients lost diversity and naive cells. After lymphocyte nadir, photon-treated repertoires showed oligoclonal expansion, especially CD8+ Temra.

To note about this clone: Its antigen is currently unknown.

The TCR originated in a man aged 65 to 79 with pancreatic cancer. The material was peripheral blood, obtained from a patient treated with proton-based radiotherapy. V is TRBV11-2 and J is TRBJ2-5; 13 positions match TRBD2. The CDR3 DNA reads as TGTGCCAGCAGCTTACTCACTAGCGGGGGGGCCAAAGGGGAGACCCAGTACTTC. This encodes CASSLLTSGGAKGETQYF.